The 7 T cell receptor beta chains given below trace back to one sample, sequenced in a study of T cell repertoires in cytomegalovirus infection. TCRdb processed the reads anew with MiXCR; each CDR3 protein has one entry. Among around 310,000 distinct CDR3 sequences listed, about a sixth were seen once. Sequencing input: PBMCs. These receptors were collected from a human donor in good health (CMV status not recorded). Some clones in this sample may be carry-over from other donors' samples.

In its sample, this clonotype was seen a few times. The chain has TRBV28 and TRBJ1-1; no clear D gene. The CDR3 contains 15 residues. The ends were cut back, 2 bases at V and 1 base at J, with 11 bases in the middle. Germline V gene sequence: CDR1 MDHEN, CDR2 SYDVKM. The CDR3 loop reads CASSLGSSRNTEAFF. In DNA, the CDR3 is TGTGCCAGCAGTTTAGGGTCTTCCAGGAACACTGAAGCTTTCTTT.

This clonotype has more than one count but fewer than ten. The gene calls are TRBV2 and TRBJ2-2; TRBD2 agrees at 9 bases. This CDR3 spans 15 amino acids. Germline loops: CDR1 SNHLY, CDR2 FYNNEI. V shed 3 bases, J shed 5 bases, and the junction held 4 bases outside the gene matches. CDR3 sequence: CASSERGGRTGELFF. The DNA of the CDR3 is TGTGCCAGCAGTGAGCGGGGGGGCCGGACCGGGGAGCTGTTTTTT.

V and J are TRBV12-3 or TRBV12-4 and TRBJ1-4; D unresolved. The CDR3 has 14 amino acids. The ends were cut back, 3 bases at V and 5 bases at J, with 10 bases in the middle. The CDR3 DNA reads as TGTGCCAGCAGTTTTAACCGGATGAATGAAAAACTGTTTTTT. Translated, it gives CASSFNRMNEKLFF.

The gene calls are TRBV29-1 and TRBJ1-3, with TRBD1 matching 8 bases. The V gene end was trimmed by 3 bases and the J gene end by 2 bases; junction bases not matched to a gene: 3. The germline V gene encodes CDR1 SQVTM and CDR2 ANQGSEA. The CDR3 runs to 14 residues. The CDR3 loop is CSVEEDRAGNTIYF. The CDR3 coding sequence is TGCAGCGTTGAGGAGGACAGGGCTGGAAACACCATATATTTT.

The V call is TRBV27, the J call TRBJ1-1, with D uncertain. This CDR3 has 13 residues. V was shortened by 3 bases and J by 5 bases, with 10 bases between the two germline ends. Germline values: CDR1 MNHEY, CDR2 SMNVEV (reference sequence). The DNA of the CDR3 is TGTGCCAGCAGTTTGCGGGCGGGTACTGAAGCTTTCTTT. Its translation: CASSLRAGTEAFF.

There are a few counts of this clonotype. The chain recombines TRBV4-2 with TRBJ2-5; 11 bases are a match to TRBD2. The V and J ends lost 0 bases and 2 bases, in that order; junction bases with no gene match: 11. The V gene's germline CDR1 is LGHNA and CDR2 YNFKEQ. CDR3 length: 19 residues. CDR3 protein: CASSQEGQASGGRQETQYF. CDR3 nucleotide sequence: TGTGCCAGCAGCCAAGAAGGGCAGGCTAGCGGGGGGCGGCAAGAGACCCAGTACTTC.

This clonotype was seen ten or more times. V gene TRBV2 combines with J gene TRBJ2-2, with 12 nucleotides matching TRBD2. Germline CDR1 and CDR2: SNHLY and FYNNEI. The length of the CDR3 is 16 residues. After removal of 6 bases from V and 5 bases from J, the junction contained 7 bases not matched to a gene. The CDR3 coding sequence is TGTGCCAGCAGCCTAGCGGGGGGGCCATCGACCGGGGAGCTGTTTTTT. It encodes CASSLAGGPSTGELFF.